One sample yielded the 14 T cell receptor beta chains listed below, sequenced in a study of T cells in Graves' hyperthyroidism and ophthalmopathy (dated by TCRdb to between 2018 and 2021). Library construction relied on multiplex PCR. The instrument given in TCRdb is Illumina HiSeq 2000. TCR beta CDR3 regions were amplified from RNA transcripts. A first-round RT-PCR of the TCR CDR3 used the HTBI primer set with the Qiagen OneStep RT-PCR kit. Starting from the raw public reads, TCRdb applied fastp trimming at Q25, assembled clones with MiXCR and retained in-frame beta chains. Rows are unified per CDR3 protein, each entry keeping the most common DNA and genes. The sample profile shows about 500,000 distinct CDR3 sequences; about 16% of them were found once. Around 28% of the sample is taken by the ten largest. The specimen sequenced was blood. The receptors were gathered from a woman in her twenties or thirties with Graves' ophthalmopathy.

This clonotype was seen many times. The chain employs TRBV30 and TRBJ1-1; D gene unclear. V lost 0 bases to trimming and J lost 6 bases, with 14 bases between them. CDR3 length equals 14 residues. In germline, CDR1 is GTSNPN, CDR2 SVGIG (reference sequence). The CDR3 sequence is CAWSVTSLDAEAFF. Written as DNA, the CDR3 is TGTGCCTGGAGTGTAACCAGCTTAGACGCTGAAGCTTTCTTT.

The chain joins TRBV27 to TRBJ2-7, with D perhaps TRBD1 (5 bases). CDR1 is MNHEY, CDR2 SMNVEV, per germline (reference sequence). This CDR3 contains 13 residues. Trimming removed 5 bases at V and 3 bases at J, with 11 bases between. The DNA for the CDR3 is TGTGCCAGCAGTACCAGGGTTTTCTACGAGCAGTACTTC. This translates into CASSTRVFYEQYF.

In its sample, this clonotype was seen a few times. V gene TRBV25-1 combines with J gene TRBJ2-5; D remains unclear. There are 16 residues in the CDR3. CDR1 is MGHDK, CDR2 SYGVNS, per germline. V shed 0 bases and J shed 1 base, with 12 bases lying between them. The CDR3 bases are TGTGCCAGCAGTGAATACTCGGGCACCTCCCAAGAGACCCAGTACTTC. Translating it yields CASSEYSGTSQETQYF.

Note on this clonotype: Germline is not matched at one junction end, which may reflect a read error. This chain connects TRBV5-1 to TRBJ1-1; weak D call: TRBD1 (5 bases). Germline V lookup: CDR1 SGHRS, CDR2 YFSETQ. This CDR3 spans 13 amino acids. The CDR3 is CAGRGTPDTEAFF. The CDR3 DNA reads TGCGCCGGCAGAGGGACTCCGGATACTGAAGCTTTCTTT.

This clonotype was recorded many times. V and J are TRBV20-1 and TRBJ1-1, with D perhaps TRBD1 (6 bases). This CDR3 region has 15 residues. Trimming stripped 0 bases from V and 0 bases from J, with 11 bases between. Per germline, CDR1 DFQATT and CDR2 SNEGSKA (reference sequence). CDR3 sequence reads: CSARDHSGVNTEAFF. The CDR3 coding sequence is TGCAGTGCTAGAGATCATTCAGGGGTGAACACTGAAGCTTTCTTT.

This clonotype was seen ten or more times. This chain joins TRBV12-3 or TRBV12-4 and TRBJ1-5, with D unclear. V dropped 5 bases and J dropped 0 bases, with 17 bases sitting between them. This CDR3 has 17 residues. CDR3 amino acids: CASSLPALLGSNQPQHF. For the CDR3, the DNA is TGTGCCAGCAGTCTGCCGGCCTTACTGGGTAGCAATCAGCCCCAGCATTTT.

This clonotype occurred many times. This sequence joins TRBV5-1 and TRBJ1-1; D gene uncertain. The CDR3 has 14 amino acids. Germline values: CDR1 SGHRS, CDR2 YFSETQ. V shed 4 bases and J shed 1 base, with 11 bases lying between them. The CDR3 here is CASSRELRNTEAFF. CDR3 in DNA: TGCGCCAGCAGCAGGGAACTACGGAACACTGAAGCTTTCTTT.

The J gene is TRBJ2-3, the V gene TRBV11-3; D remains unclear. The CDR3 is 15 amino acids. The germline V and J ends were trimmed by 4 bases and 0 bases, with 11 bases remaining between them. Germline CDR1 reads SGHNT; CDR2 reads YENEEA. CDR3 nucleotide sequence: TGTGCCAGCAGCTCCCTTTTGGGGAGCACAGATACGCAGTATTTT. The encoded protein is CASSSLLGSTDTQYF.

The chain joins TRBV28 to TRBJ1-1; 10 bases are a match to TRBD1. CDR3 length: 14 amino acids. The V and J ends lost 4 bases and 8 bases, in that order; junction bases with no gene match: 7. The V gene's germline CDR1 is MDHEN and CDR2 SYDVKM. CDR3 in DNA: TGTGCCAGCAGTTATACCGGGACAGGGGCCGAAGCTTTCTTT. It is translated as CASSYTGTGAEAFF. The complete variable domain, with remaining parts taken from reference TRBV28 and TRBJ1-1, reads DVKVTQSSRYLVKRTGEKVFLECVQDMDHENMFWYRQDPGLGLRLIYFSYDVKMKEKGDIPEGYSVSREKKERFSLILESASTNQTSMYLCASSYTGTGAEAFFGQGTRLTVV.

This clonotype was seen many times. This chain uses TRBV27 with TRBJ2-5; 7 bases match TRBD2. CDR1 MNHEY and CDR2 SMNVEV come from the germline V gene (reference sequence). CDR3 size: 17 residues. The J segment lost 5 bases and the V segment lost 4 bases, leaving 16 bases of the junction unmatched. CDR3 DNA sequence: TGTGCCAGCAGTTCGTTACCGGGACTAACGGCTGGGGAGACCCAGTACTTC. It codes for CASSSLPGLTAGETQYF.

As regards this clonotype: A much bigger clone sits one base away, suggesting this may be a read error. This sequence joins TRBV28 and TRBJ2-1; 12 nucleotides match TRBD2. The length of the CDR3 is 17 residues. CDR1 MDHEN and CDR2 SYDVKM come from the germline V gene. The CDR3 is CARETSGRVMWYNEQSF. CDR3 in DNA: TGTGCCAGGGAGACTAGCGGGAGAGTAATGTGGTACAATGAGCAGTCCTTC.

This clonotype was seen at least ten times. In DNA form, the CDR3 reads TGTGCCAGCATAGGGGTCTCCTACGAGCAGTACTTC. This codes for CASIGVSYEQYF. The chain couples TRBV2 to TRBJ2-7, with D possibly being TRBD1 (5 bases). CDR1 and CDR2 from the germline V gene are SNHLY and FYNNEI. This CDR3 spans 12 amino acids. Trimming cost V 7 bases and J 0 bases, with 7 bases left between them. Full variable domain (remainder filled in from reference TRBV2 and TRBJ2-7): EPEVTQTPSHQVTQMGQEVILRCVPISNHLYFYWYRQILGQKVEFLVSFYNNEISEKSEIFDDQFSVERPDGSNFTLKIRSTKLEDSAMYFCASIGVSYEQYFGPGTRLTVT.

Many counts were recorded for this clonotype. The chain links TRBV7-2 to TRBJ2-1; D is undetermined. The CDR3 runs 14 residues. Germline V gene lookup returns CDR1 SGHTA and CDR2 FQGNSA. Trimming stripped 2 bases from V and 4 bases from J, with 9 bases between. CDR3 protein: CASSLNPPYNEQFF. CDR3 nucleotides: TGTGCCAGCAGCTTAAATCCGCCTTACAATGAGCAGTTCTTC.

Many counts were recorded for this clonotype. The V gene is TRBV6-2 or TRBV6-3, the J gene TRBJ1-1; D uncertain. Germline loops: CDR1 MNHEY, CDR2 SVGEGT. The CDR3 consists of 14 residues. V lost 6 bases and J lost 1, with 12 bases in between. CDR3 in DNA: TGTGCCAGCAGCCCCTACCTGGGGAACACTGAAGCTTTCTTT. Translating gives CASSPYLGNTEAFF.